This T cell receptor (beta chain) is from a study of blood T cell repertoires in COVID-19. Overall study context: The United States, Italy and Spain were the sources of the acute and convalescent COVID-19 samples. In each case, the material was cDNA or gDNA derived from T cells, B-cell-depleted T cells, or PBMCs.

In the source study's methods: The assay estimated nucleated cells by amplifying reference gene primers. This table comes from immunoSEQ multiplex PCR, and its TCRdb copy is limited to in-frame clones, with some not included. V and J calls plus clone size are reproduced from that table; the DNA served to infer D and trimming. The sample records approximately 60,000 clones, approximately 80% being singletons. CDR3 length equals 19 residues. The trim removed 5 bases at V and 6 bases at J, leaving 13 bases unmatched. The V gene's germline CDR1 is SGHNT and CDR2 YENEEA. A single count supports this clone.

This chain connects TRBV11-3 to TRBJ2-1; 16 positions agree with TRBD2. The origin of this receptor is a woman older than 75 with acute or convalescent COVID-19. Material: peripheral blood. CDR3: CASSPRAGLAGGLGNEQFF. In nucleotides, the CDR3 is TGTGCCAGCAGCCCCCGGGCGGGACTAGCGGGAGGGCTAGGCAATGAGCAGTTCTTC.